The present T cell receptor beta chain was sequenced within a study of cytomegalovirus exposure and HLA in healthy donors (dated by TCRdb to 2017 to 2019). Background on the whole study: An earlier analysis of roughly 500 of the donors reported 250 to 350 Gb of sequence data and about 100 million unique TCR beta sequences from about 179 million T cells. Typing coverage differed by locus: A, B, C, DRB1 and DQB1 were typed in about 620-640 donors, DQA1 in about 510, DPA1 in nearly 610, and DPB1 in 472. Roughly 300 gigabases of sequencing data and approximately 84 million unique TCR sequences were included in an early release covering roughly 600 HLA-typed donors. The later analysis used no new phenotypic data to find candidate immune exposures, relying instead on TCR beta sequences and their occurrence across donors. Besides the first cohort of hundreds of subjects, a separate validation cohort made up of 120 different subjects was used. Across 398 genotyped donors of the cohort, an average of about 250,000 unique TCR beta nucleotide sequences per donor were sequenced, and roughly a sixth of those sequences were non-productive. In an earlier analysis of a few hundred of the donors, high-throughput TCR beta sequencing was used to judge whether each TCR beta V gene segment behaved as functional or pseudogenic. Alongside the repertoire data, information on donor age, sex, ethnicity and CMV serostatus was compiled. To study patterns of TCR occurrence, a later analysis re-analyzed previously published TCR beta repertoires from 650 to 750 donors and added high-resolution HLA genotyping. Genome-wide SNP genotypes for about 60% of the roughly 700 donors were used in a later genetic analysis, which treated that subset as a discovery cohort. HLA typing included class I and class II loci at four-digit resolution. The study used immunosequencing to profile the T cell repertoires of approximately 690 subjects and linked those repertoires to cytomegalovirus serostatus. Roughly five DR-DQ haplotypes were handled as single units for association and clustering because linkage in the cohort was strong. The study aimed to test whether signatures of past pathogen exposure could be identified by cataloging public T cell receptors. To predict cytomegalovirus infection status, the study brought together high-throughput TCR immunosequencing, statistical association of individual TCRs with disease status, and machine learning. Of the roughly 400 genotyped donors, 81% were placed in the genetic ancestry cluster associated with self-reported Caucasian donors. Every repertoire in the discovery cohort had been generated on one and the same sequencing platform. Summary of the overall study and its limitations: In an earlier analysis of about 600 of the donors, most TCR beta V segments appeared in productive rearrangements about 87% or about 30% of the time, broadly matching IMGT annotations. Strong co-occurrence of HLA alleles, especially DR and DQ, made assigning TCR associations to individual alleles difficult. Across donors, most TCR sequences were observed very rarely, whereas some public TCRs were present in many individuals. Because HLA typing was missing for some donors at each locus, association tests included only the typed subset. An association between a missense DCLRE1C variant and V-gene and J-gene trimming of TCR beta chains was found in a later genetic analysis and replicated in an independent cohort. A later analysis associated 16,951 TCR beta sequences with specific HLA alleles at a false discovery rate of 0.05. In both the original and validation cohorts, the classifier was reported to diagnose cytomegalovirus status with high specificity and sensitivity. In a later analysis, the rate of TCR association differed among HLA loci, with DRB1 alleles having the most associated TCRs and HLA-C alleles having the fewest. It was suggested by the authors that the approach could potentially be generalized to other disease states and immunological phenotypes. According to a later analysis, most CMV-associated TCR beta chains appeared to be HLA-restricted, and the HLA associations seemed to be driven largely by CMV exposure. A few of the identified cytomegalovirus-associated TCR beta chains were confirmed in vitro to be specific for cytomegalovirus antigens. Several of the top co-occurrence clusters appeared to be linked to parvovirus B19, influenza, CMV and Epstein-Barr virus, according to a later analysis. A later genetic analysis reported fewer N-insertions in productive TCRs among donors in an Asian-associated ancestry cluster than the roughly 700-donor mean. In a later analysis, HLA-associated TCR beta chains were found to be more clonally expanded and to have lower generation probabilities than equally common non-associated chains. A cluster of highly shared sequence variants was judged likely to be a technical artifact of the sequencing pipeline. Because counts were too low, fewer than 20 rarely observed V segments, including chromosome 9 orphons, were excluded from the earlier analysis of 587 of the donors. Some IMGT-functional V segments, including TRBV6-2 and TRBV6-3, could not be told apart with the 87-base-pair reads, so those segments were excluded. A total of 150 to 200 TCR beta chains were listed by the study as associated with cytomegalovirus. A further reported finding was that TCR beta sequences accurately predicted the HLA-A and HLA-B alleles for most subjects in the first cohort. This cohort had only TCR beta chains sequenced, and the lack of alpha or paired-chain data limited which features could be detected. CMV serostatus was the only immune exposure information available for the cohort. The presence/absence analyses assumed that sequencing depth was roughly uniform across donors, and that assumption may not be true. Linkage disequilibrium might explain the correlated functional status among segregating V segments, but an unknown experimental factor could not be excluded.

The cohort consisted of 666 healthy bone marrow donors. All cohort members were sampled while nominally healthy, although unrecorded immune exposures were likely present. The donor was CMV seronegative and belonged to the group of 352 seronegative cohort members. Each donor provided a peripheral blood sample, and peripheral blood mononuclear cells were used for TCR beta sequencing. Genomic DNA extraction from the blood cell samples was performed with the Qiagen DNeasy Blood Extraction Kit. The library was produced with the immunoSEQ multiplex PCR assay. For the multiplex PCR, a mixture combining 60 forward primers for TCR Vbeta segments and 13 reverse primers for TCR Jbeta segments was used. A multiplex PCR assay on genomic DNA amplified the CDR3 region of rearranged TCR beta genes. On the Illumina HiSeq System, the amplified TCR beta libraries were sequenced as 87-base-pair reads. The original pipeline was this. A later analysis counted around 72 million unique TCR beta chains across the 640 or so repertoires, and 10 million to 11 million of these chains were shared by at least two donors. A nearest-neighbor algorithm error-corrected the raw reads and collapsed the reads into unique sequences, merging closely related sequences to remove PCR and sequencing errors. To assign V, D and J gene segments, CDR3 sequences were aligned to IMGT reference sequences. Each retained sequence needed at least a six-nucleotide match to both a V gene segment and a J gene segment. Rearrangements were called productive when the CDR3 lacked stop codons and stayed in frame with V and J; all others were non-productive. CDR3 was defined by IMGT convention, running from the second conserved V-encoded cysteine to the conserved J-encoded phenylalanine. The earlier analysis of some 600 of the donors excluded sequences that lacked an unambiguous match to a single V gene segment. An earlier analysis of several hundred of the donors classified V segments as functional when productive rearrangements were above 56.7% and as segregating when the standard deviation between donors was above 5%. A statistical classification framework was built for diagnosing cytomegalovirus status from the catalog of TCR beta chain sequences. A later analysis assigned V and J genes by comparing TCR nucleotide sequences with IMGT/GENE-DB human TR gene sequences. A later analysis assigned CDR3 sequences and most-parsimonious VDJ recombination scenarios with the TCRdist pipeline. In a later analysis, every TCR beta chain was defined by the combination of its CDR3 amino acid sequence and its V-gene family, and reads without a unique V-gene family were dropped. As a way to deal with suspected cross-contamination and a sequencing artifact, a later analysis dropped 500 to 700 nucleotide sequences that were highly shared and had low generation probability. In a later analysis, a clonal expansion index was calculated for each public chain from normalized within-repertoire ranks of inferred template counts. In a later analysis, generation probabilities were computed with a VDJ recombination model fitted to out-of-frame rearrangements, and the resulting probabilities were checked against IGoR. Hypergeometric tests were used in a later analysis to score TCR-TCR, TCR-HLA and TCR-CMV co-occurrence, with a repertoire-size bias correction applied to the TCR pairs. A later analysis estimated false discovery rates by permuting HLA or CMV assignments 20 times. In a later analysis, co-occurring TCRs were grouped with DBSCAN, and TCRdist sequence similarity was added when clustering was performed within HLA-allele-positive subsets. Repertoires with fewer than 30,000 or more than 120,000 public chains were left out of co-occurrence clustering, as were about five repertoires with anomalous nucleotide sharing. As stored in TCRdb, this immuneACCESS dataset retains in-frame rearrangements with V and J assigned. A fraction of the clones does not appear; measured against another copy, unresolved V genes explain less than half of the discrepancy, and the remainder lacks a known reason. The V and J calls and clone size come from that table; D and trimming were worked out from the DNA. In this sample the table shows roughly 120,000 clones, 76% of which occur a single time. The biggest ten clones account for more than 1.5% of the sample.

V lost 6 bases and J lost 4 bases; the stretch between them is 14 bases long. CDR1 MNHEY and CDR2 SVGAGI are derived from the germline V gene. The CDR3 runs 14 residues from the cysteine to the phenylalanine. Only CDR3 DNA is held: 42 bases, read in frame from base 1. This clone was detected a few times. No antigen is known for it. No quality values exist for individual bases; no much larger clone is one base distant. The rearrangement joined TRBV6-5 to TRBJ2-3; the D gene assignment is ambiguous. The material sequenced was PBMCs. The receptor was isolated from a man between 45 and 60 years old in good health and CMV-seronegative. This receptor has the CDR3 CASRPGLNSDTQYF. In nucleotide form, the sequence is TGTGCCAGCAGACCCGGGTTAAATTCAGATACGCAGTATTTT.